The present entry profiles one TCR beta chain with its context. The antigen remains unidentified. A J-beta primer mix and a sample-barcoded 5' primer were used in a second PCR of about 7 to 12 cycles. CDR3-containing paired-end reads numbered at least 2.5 million in each sample. TCRdb used MiXCR to reprocess the 5' RACE reads, holding one entry per CDR3 protein. The sample lists roughly 1,500,000 distinct CDR3 sequences; 30% to 40% were seen once. This sample was taken from a study of blood T cells in healthy people across ages. Study overall: Template switching picked up about one barcoded beta molecule for each two T cells.

Per sample, a minimum of 6 million PBMCs were isolated. Germline V lookup: CDR1 LNHDA, CDR2 SQIVND (reference sequence). V lost 3 bases, J lost 4 bases, and 16 bases lay in between. The CDR3 consists of 16 residues. Whole-study results and caveats: There was no known CMV status for donors, so expanded clonotype changes were possibly confounded.

The specimen was blood. This sequence originates from a woman aged 25 to 39 in good health. The J gene is TRBJ2-1, the V gene TRBV19; D remains ambiguous. CDR3 sequence: CASSIPFAYEYNEQFF. The CDR3 nucleotides read TGTGCCAGTAGTATCCCGTTTGCGTACGAATACAATGAGCAGTTCTTC.